Presented here are 20 T cell receptor beta chains from one specimen sequenced in a study of T cell repertoires in cytomegalovirus infection. TCRdb reprocessed the reads via MiXCR and lists one record per CDR3 protein. The top ten hold 15% to 20% of the sample, which has approximately 250,000 distinct CDR3 sequences, over 20% seen once. Sequences were obtained from CD8+ T cells from PBMCs. Every receptor here comes from a human donor in good health (CMV status not recorded). Some clones in this sample may be carry-over from other donors' samples.

V gene TRBV29-1 combines with J gene TRBJ1-4; 8 bases match TRBD1. After removal of 7 bases from V and 9 bases from J, the junction contained 10 bases not matched to a gene. The germline gives CDR1 SQVTM, CDR2 ANQGSEA. The CDR3 consists of 13 residues. The CDR3 sequence: CSAFGQGAKKLFF. CDR3 nucleotide sequence: TGCAGCGCATTCGGGCAGGGGGCTAAAAAACTGTTTTTT.

This clonotype was detected only a few times. The chain uses TRBV29-1 and TRBJ2-7; 10 bases align to TRBD2. Germline CDR1 SQVTM, CDR2 ANQGSEA. The CDR3 spans 17 residues. V lost 0 bases and J lost 3; bases outside the gene matches: 11. The CDR3 loop reads CSVEDPGLTSGFYEQYF. The CDR3 DNA reads TGCAGCGTTGAAGATCCGGGTTTGACTAGCGGGTTCTACGAGCAGTACTTC.

This clonotype has at least ten counts. This chain's CDR3 is CASGGLAGAETQYF. CDR3 bases: TGTGCCAGCGGGGGACTAGCGGGGGCGGAGACCCAGTACTTC. The chain has TRBV28 and TRBJ2-5; 14 bases agree with TRBD2. CDR1 is MDHEN, CDR2 SYDVKM, per germline. This CDR3 spans 14 amino acids. After removal of 8 bases from V and 5 bases from J, the junction contained 4 bases not matched to a gene.

Only a few counts were recorded for this clonotype. The V and J genes are TRBV20-1 and TRBJ1-1; TRBD1 might be the D (5 bases). The CDR3 has 14 residues. Germline V gene lookup returns CDR1 DFQATT and CDR2 SNEGSKA (reference sequence). Deletions cut 0 bases from V and 5 bases from J, with 13 bases between. CDR3 residues: CSARDHPGFTEAFF. As DNA, the CDR3 is TGCAGTGCTAGAGATCACCCAGGGTTTACTGAAGCTTTCTTT.

The V call is TRBV7-6, the J call TRBJ1-2; D not resolved. The ends were cut back, 5 bases at V and 9 bases at J, with 22 bases in the middle. Per germline, CDR1 SGHVS and CDR2 FNYEAQ. The CDR3 is 15 residues long. CDR3 DNA sequence: TGTGCCAGCAGCCCGAGACGTGACGGAGTATATAGCTACACCTTC. Translated, it gives CASSPRRDGVYSYTF.

V is TRBV28 and J is TRBJ1-1, with a tentative D call TRBD1 (6 bases). V was cut by 6 bases and J by 7 bases, with 15 bases left in between. The CDR3 has 13 amino acids. Germline-derived CDR1 and CDR2 are MDHEN and SYDVKM. In nucleotides, the CDR3 is TGTGCCAGCAGCTCGGACAGTAGCAGTGAAGCTTTCTTT. Protein: CASSSDSSSEAFF.

The rearrangement joins TRBV5-6 to TRBJ2-7; a possible D gene is TRBD1 (6 bases). The V and J ends lost 4 bases and 1 base respectively, with 9 bases between them. CDR1 and CDR2 from the germline V gene are SGHDT and YYEEEE. This CDR3 region has 13 residues. CDR3 sequence: CASSHGTSYEQYF. The CDR3 nucleotides read TGTGCCAGCAGCCATGGGACATCCTACGAGCAGTACTTC.

This rearrangement joins TRBV12-3 or TRBV12-4 to TRBJ1-6; TRBD1 matches 9 bases. Germline trimming cut 10 bases from V and 7 bases from J; bases unmatched to any gene: 2. This CDR3 is built from 12 residues. The CDR3 spells CATGTGNSPLHF. CDR3 coding DNA: TGTGCCACCGGGACAGGGAATTCACCCCTCCACTTT.

The chain carries TRBV7-9 and TRBJ1-1; possibly TRBD1 for D (5 bases). CDR3 length: 15 residues. Germline V gives CDR1 SEHNR, CDR2 FQNEAQ (reference sequence). The germline V and J ends were trimmed by 2 bases and 1 base, with 11 bases remaining between them. The CDR3 reads CASSLKGTGNTEAFF. The CDR3 coding sequence is TGTGCCAGCAGCTTAAAGGGCACAGGGAACACTGAAGCTTTCTTT.

The chain links TRBV7-3 to TRBJ2-1; weak D call: TRBD2 (5 bases). Germline CDR1 reads SGHTA; CDR2 reads FQGTGA. V gave up 1 base and J gave up 0 bases, with 10 bases separating them. The CDR3 length is 16 residues. CDR3 loop: CASSLIGVDSYNEQFF. The CDR3 DNA follows: TGTGCCAGCAGCTTAATCGGGGTGGACTCCTACAATGAGCAGTTCTTC.

The gene calls are TRBV7-9 and TRBJ1-5; D gene ambiguous. The V gene's germline CDR1 is SEHNR and CDR2 FQNEAQ (reference sequence). Trimming took off 5 bases at V and 1 base at J, with 15 bases between the two ends. This CDR3 is 16 amino acids long. CDR3 region: CASSPIVGGSNQPQHF. CDR3 nucleotides: TGTGCCAGCAGCCCTATTGTGGGTGGAAGCAATCAGCCCCAGCATTTT.

The chain couples TRBV5-4 to TRBJ2-7; D is tentatively TRBD1 or TRBD2 (5 bases each). The germline V and J ends were trimmed by 1 base and 5 bases, with 13 bases remaining between them. This CDR3 has 14 residues. Germline V CDR1 and CDR2: SGHNT, YYREEE (reference sequence). DNA for the CDR3: TGTGCCAGCAGCTTGCTTGGGGGTCCCCACGAGCAGTACTTC. Its translation: CASSLLGGPHEQYF.

The chain joins TRBV24-1 to TRBJ2-2, with TRBD1 matching over 9 bases. Germline CDR1 KGHDR, CDR2 SFDVKD. V shed 1 base and J 5 bases; nucleotides not matched to a gene: 4. CDR3 length: 16 amino acids. CDR3 nucleotide sequence: TGTGCCACCAGTGATTTACGGACAGGGGAGACCGGGGAGCTGTTTTTT. Its translation: CATSDLRTGETGELFF.

The chain couples TRBV6-2 or TRBV6-3 to TRBJ1-2, with TRBD1 matching 10 bases. V lost 2 bases, J lost 4 bases, and 7 bases stayed unmatched. Germline V gene data show CDR1 as MNHEY and CDR2 as SVGEGT. This CDR3 comprises 16 residues. CDR3 bases: TGTGCCAGCAGTTACGTACGGACAGGGGGTGCCTATGGCTACACCTTC. Its translation is CASSYVRTGGAYGYTF.

The gene calls are TRBV20-1 and TRBJ2-7; D is possibly TRBD2 (6 bases). CDR3 length equals 13 residues. From germline, CDR1 is DFQATT and CDR2 SNEGSKA (reference sequence). Trimming pared 5 bases from V and 3 bases from J, leaving 14 bases between. Written as DNA, the CDR3 is TGCAGTGCTCAAACGGGAGACCACTACGAGCAGTACTTC. Its protein is CSAQTGDHYEQYF.

At least ten counts were recorded for this clonotype. This chain uses TRBV7-8 with TRBJ2-1; D unclear. The CDR3 sequence is 12 residues long. Germline V gene lookup returns CDR1 SGHVS and CDR2 FQNEAQ. V was clipped by 1 base and J by 5 bases, with 3 bases between them. CDR3 DNA: TGTGCCAGCAGCTTAGAAAACAATGAGCAGTTCTTC. Translated, it gives CASSLENNEQFF.

This chain joins TRBV5-5 and TRBJ2-1; possibly TRBD2 for D (7 bases). Trimming pared 1 base from V and 7 bases from J, leaving 15 bases between. CDR1 and CDR2 (germline): SGHKS, YYEKEE (reference sequence). There are 15 residues in the CDR3. CDR3 bases: TGTGCCAGCAGCTTGTTGGGCGGGGGCCTTAATGAGCAGTTCTTC. Amino acid sequence: CASSLLGGGLNEQFF.

The gene calls are TRBV5-5 and TRBJ2-2, with TRBD1 matching 8 bases. V lost 0 bases, J lost 7 bases, and 11 bases stayed unmatched. Per the germline V gene, CDR1 is SGHKS and CDR2 is YYEKEE (reference sequence). This CDR3 is 17 amino acids long. The CDR3 DNA reads as TGTGCCAGCAGCTTGGAACTCGACAGGGGTGTTATCGGGGAGCTGTTTTTT. Amino acid sequence: CASSLELDRGVIGELFF.

This clonotype was observed a handful of times. This chain connects TRBV28 to TRBJ2-1; 10 bases align to TRBD2. Germline loops: CDR1 MDHEN, CDR2 SYDVKM. J was trimmed by 0 bases and V by 5 bases; bases with no gene match: 4. CDR3 length: 16 amino acids. The CDR3 nucleotides read TGTGCCAGCAGTCAGCGGGGGGGCGGCTCCTACAATGAGCAGTTCTTC. Its protein product is CASSQRGGGSYNEQFF. The full variable domain, its missing parts supplied by reference TRBV28 and TRBJ2-1, is DVKVTQSSRYLVKRTGEKVFLECVQDMDHENMFWYRQDPGLGLRLIYFSYDVKMKEKGDIPEGYSVSREKKERFSLILESASTNQTSMYLCASSQRGGGSYNEQFFGPGTRLTVL.

This clonotype was observed at least ten times. The gene calls are TRBV11-2 and TRBJ2-5; D remains unclear. Germline lookup yields CDR1 SGHAT and CDR2 FQNNGV. The ends were cut back, 1 base at V and 7 bases at J, with 16 bases in the middle. This CDR3 is 15 amino acids long. The CDR3 here is CASSLGEGRLATQYF. CDR3 coding DNA: TGTGCCAGCAGCTTAGGGGAAGGACGGCTCGCGACCCAGTACTTC.